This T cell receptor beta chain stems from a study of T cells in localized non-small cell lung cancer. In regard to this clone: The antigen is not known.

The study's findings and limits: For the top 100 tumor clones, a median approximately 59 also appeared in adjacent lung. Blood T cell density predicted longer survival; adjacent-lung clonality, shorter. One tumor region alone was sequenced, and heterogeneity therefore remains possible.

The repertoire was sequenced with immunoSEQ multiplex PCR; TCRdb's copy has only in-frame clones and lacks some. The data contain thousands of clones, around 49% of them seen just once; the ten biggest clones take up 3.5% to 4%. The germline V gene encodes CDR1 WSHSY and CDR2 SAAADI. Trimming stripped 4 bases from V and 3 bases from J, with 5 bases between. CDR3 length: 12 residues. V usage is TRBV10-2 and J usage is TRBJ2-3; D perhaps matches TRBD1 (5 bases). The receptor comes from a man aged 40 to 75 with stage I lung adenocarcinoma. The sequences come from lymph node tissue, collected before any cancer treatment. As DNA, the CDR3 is TGCGCCAGCAGTGCAGGGACAGATACGCAGTATTTT. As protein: CASSAGTDTQYF.